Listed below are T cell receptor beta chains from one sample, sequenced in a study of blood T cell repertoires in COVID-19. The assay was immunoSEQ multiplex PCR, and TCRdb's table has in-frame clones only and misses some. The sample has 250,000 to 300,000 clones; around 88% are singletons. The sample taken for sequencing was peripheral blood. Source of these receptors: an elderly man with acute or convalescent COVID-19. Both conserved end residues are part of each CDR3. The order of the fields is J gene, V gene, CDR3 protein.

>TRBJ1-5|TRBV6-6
CASSYVGQGQPQHF
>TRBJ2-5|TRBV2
CASSDPGAQYF
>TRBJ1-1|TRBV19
CASSMASTGEGTEAFF
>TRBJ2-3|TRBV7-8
CASSRQVWDTQYF
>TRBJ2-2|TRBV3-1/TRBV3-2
CASSLWTFTGELFF
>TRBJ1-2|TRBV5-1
CASSSTGFPYGYTF
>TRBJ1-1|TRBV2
CASRQQMNTEAFF
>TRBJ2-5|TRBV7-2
CASSSRRDRDFETQYF
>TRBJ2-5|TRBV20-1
CSASPIPGQGTTQETQYF
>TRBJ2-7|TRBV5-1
CAGGAGGLYEQYF
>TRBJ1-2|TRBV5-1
CASSLGTIQLSNYGYTF
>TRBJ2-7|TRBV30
CAWSRAGPYEQYF
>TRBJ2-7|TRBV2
CASSVFTGTGEQYF
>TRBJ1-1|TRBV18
CASSQNAQGTQNTEAFF
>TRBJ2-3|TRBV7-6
CASSPLTWATDTQYF
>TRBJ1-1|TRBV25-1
CASSESQTGGLAEAFF
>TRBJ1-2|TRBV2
CASSDGGAYGYTF
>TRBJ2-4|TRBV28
CASSSAGSQNIQYF
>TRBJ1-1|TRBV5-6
CASSLVDRGAEAFF
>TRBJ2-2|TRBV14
CASSQAGGPNTGELFF
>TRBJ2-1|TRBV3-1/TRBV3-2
CASSHGLSYNEQFF
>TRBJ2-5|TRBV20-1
CSASPGLAGPWDQYF
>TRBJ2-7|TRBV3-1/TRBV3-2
CASSLRTGTYEQYF
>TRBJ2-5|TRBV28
CASSHRTSGGQMRETQYF
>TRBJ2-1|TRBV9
CASSAKRLAGENEQFF
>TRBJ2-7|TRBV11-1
CASSLAGGSAEQYF
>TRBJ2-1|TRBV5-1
CASSWASGGGVDEQFF
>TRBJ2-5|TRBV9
CASSPQGTGGLETQYF
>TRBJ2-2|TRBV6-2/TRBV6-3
CASSWLAGGPNTGELFF
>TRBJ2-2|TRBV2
CASSGTRVPGELFF
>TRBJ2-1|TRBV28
CASSFPPGNEQFF
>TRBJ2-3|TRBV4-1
CASSQDRGVSGTDTQYF
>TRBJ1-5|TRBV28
CASSLAGIKIQPQHF
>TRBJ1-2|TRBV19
CASRQGGHGYTF
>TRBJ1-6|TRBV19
CASTYGPGSSYNSPLHF
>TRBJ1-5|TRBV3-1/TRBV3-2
CASSQDRVQPQHF
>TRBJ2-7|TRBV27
CASSLRVGTGPLEQYF
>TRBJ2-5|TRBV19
CASSIQGTRRETQYF
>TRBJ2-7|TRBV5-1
CASSLEGELAYEQYF
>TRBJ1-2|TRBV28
CASSFPAAGYTF
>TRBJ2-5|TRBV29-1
CSVVGAPGTGVETQYF
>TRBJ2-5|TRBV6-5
CATREETQYF
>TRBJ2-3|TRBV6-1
CASSAGLAGPTDTQYF
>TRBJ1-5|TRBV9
CASSVGGESNQPQHF
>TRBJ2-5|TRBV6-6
CASKTPGNQETQYF
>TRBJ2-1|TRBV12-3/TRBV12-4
CASTSSREQFF
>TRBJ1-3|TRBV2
CASSEALRGQGRNTIYF
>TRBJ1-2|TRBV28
CATERDYGYTF
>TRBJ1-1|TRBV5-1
CASSLGQAGTEAFF
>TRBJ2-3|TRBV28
CASSLVGQGTDTQYF
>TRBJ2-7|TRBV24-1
CATSDPQGHEQYF
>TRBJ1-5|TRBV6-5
CASLGTDYNQPQHF
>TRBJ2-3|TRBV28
CASSLGGDTQYF
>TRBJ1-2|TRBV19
CASSISGPNNYGYTF